One and the same sample provided the 25 T cell receptor beta chains below, sequenced in a study of T cell changes during pregnancy in multiple sclerosis. Clones were sequenced by immunoSEQ multiplex PCR, and TCRdb holds only the in-frame ones, with some missing. The sample holds over 90,000 clones, roughly 92% seen once. Sequencing used peripheral blood, obtained after pregnancy. These TCRs come from a female donor with multiple sclerosis, enrolled in a pregnancy study.

This chain links TRBV19 with TRBJ2-1; 10 bases map to TRBD2. The trim removed 9 bases at V and 1 base at J, leaving 6 bases unmatched. From germline, CDR1 is LNHDA and CDR2 SQIVND (reference sequence). The CDR3 sequence is 15 residues long. CDR3 amino acids: CASSTSGVSYNEQFF. CDR3 bases: TGTGCCAGCTCAACTAGCGGGGTGTCCTACAATGAGCAGTTCTTC.

V usage is TRBV27 and J usage is TRBJ1-5; 7 bases line up with TRBD1. Unmatched junction bases numbered 7, after V lost 3 bases and J lost 5 bases. The CDR3 is made up of 15 amino acids. Per germline, CDR1 MNHEY and CDR2 SMNVEV (reference sequence). CDR3 region: CASSLARGSDQPQHF. CDR3 in DNA: TGTGCCAGCAGTTTGGCCAGGGGGAGCGATCAGCCCCAGCATTTT.

V is TRBV9 and J is TRBJ1-2; no clear D. This CDR3 has 17 residues. The germline V gene has CDR1 SGDLS and CDR2 YYNGEE. Trimming removed 1 base from V and 0 bases from J, with 16 bases in between. The CDR3 DNA is TGTGCCAGCAGCGTAAATCCAGGAAGTCCCGCTAACTATGGCTACACCTTC. This gives the protein CASSVNPGSPANYGYTF.

V gene TRBV2 combines with J gene TRBJ1-6, with D tentatively TRBD1 (6 bases). The CDR3 runs to 14 residues. V was shortened by 5 bases and J by 9 bases, with 14 bases between the two germline ends. The V gene's germline CDR1 is SNHLY and CDR2 FYNNEI. The CDR3 nucleotides read TGTGCCAGCAGTCTACAGGGTGAGAGTTCACCCCTCCACTTT. It encodes CASSLQGESSPLHF.

V and J are TRBV6-5 and TRBJ1-2; the D gene is possibly TRBD1 (6 bases). The germline V gene has CDR1 MNHEY and CDR2 SVGAGI. The CDR3 spans 14 residues. The V gene lost 6 bases and the J gene lost 3 bases, with 14 bases spanning the gap. The DNA for the CDR3 is TGTGCCAGCAGCCAATCGGGGGGGCACTATGGCTACACCTTC. It encodes CASSQSGGHYGYTF.

CDR3 in DNA: TGTGCCAGTAGTATCAGGGGGCGAGGTCAGCCCCAGCATTTT. This sequence encodes CASSIRGRGQPQHF. The chain uses TRBV19 and TRBJ1-5, with 8 bases matching TRBD1. Germline lookup yields CDR1 LNHDA and CDR2 SQIVND (reference sequence). J lost 6 bases, V lost 3 bases, and 4 bases had no gene match. The CDR3 consists of 14 residues.

V gene TRBV7-9 combines with J gene TRBJ2-7; perhaps TRBD1 as D (6 bases). The CDR3 has 16 residues. Looked up from germline, CDR1 is SEHNR and CDR2 is FQNEAQ (reference sequence). V lost 5 bases and J lost 1, with 18 bases in between. The DNA for the CDR3 is TGTGCCAGCAGCCTTTTTCTGACAGGAGAATCCTACGAGCAGTACTTC. As protein: CASSLFLTGESYEQYF.

The chain couples TRBV9 to TRBJ2-3, with 10 positions matching TRBD1. V shed 4 bases and J 3 bases; nucleotides not matched to a gene: 8. The germline CDR1 and CDR2 sequences are SGDLS and YYNGEE. The CDR3 sequence is 16 residues long. The CDR3 nucleotides are TGTGCCAGCAGCTCGGGGGGGACAGGGGCAACAGATACGCAGTATTTT. Translation: CASSSGGTGATDTQYF.

The V gene is TRBV27, the J gene TRBJ2-2; 12 positions match TRBD2. Germline trimming cut 4 bases from V and 6 bases from J; bases unmatched to any gene: 3. The germline V gene has CDR1 MNHEY and CDR2 SMNVEV (reference sequence). The CDR3 has 15 amino acids. The CDR3 reads CASSSGTSGPGELFF. Written as DNA, the CDR3 is TGTGCCAGCAGTTCAGGGACTAGCGGGCCCGGGGAGCTGTTTTTT.

This clone appeared a single time. The rearrangement uses TRBV27 and TRBJ2-7; TRBD1 matches at 7 bases. V lost 6 bases, J lost 2 bases, and 7 bases stayed unmatched. The germline V gene has CDR1 MNHEY and CDR2 SMNVEV (reference sequence). The CDR3 is 14 residues long. CDR3 bases: TGTGCCAGCAGCCGAAAACAGGGGACCTACGAGCAGTACTTC. Protein product: CASSRKQGTYEQYF.

The chain couples TRBV29-1 to TRBJ1-1; unclear D gene. Germline V gives CDR1 SQVTM, CDR2 ANQGSEA. This CDR3 comprises 15 residues. V lost 2 bases, J lost 0 bases, and 13 bases lay in between. The CDR3 region is CSVEPGHFMNTEAFF. The DNA of the CDR3 is TGCAGCGTTGAACCAGGCCACTTTATGAACACTGAAGCTTTCTTT.

The chain uses TRBV6-1 and TRBJ2-2; possibly TRBD1 for D (5 bases). Trimming removed 3 bases at V and 6 bases at J, with 11 bases between. This CDR3 contains 14 residues. Germline-derived CDR1 and CDR2 are MNHNS and SASEGT. CDR3 protein: CASSEPRDPGELFF. As DNA, the CDR3 is TGTGCCAGCAGTGAGCCCAGGGATCCCGGGGAGCTGTTTTTT.

J is TRBJ2-5 and V is TRBV5-1; TRBD2 agrees at 9 bases. CDR3 length: 16 amino acids. Germline V gives CDR1 SGHRS, CDR2 YFSETQ. The V segment lost 4 bases and the J segment 5 bases; nucleotides outside the gene matches: 12. CDR3 DNA: TGCGCCAGCAGCGCCGCTAGCGGGGCTCCCCGGGAGACCCAGTACTTC. It specifies CASSAASGAPRETQYF. The full variable domain, in which reference TRBV5-1 and TRBJ2-5 provide the parts outside the CDR3, is KAGVTQTPRYLIKTRGQQVTLSCSPISGHRSVSWYQQTPGQGLQFLFEYFSETQRNKGNFPGRFSGRQFSNSRSEMNVSTLELGDSALYLCASSAASGAPRETQYFGPGTRLLVL.

V is TRBV6-6 and J is TRBJ1-2; D gene ambiguous. Germline CDR1 and CDR2: MNHNY and SVGAGI (reference sequence). The CDR3 consists of 11 residues. The V end lost 4 bases, the J end lost 8 bases, and 8 bases lay between the germline ends. This chain's CDR3 is CASSSSQGYTF. The CDR3 DNA follows: TGTGCCAGCAGTTCTTCACAGGGCTACACCTTC.

V is TRBV27 and J is TRBJ2-2, with D possibly TRBD1 on 5 matching bases. V was cut by 6 bases and J by 0 bases, with 11 bases left in between. Germline V gives CDR1 MNHEY, CDR2 SMNVEV (reference sequence). This CDR3 spans 15 amino acids. CDR3 nucleotides: TGTGCCAGCAGCAGGGAACAGGCGAACACCGGGGAGCTGTTTTTT. Translating it yields CASSREQANTGELFF.

The chain combines TRBV27 with TRBJ1-2; the match to TRBD1 covers 10 bases. V was pared by 3 bases and J by 2 bases, with 3 bases of the junction left unmatched. CDR1 is MNHEY, CDR2 SMNVEV, per germline (reference sequence). This CDR3 has 15 residues. CDR3 region: CASSLGTGVNYGYTF. The CDR3 bases are TGTGCCAGCAGTTTGGGGACAGGGGTCAACTATGGCTACACCTTC.

The chain carries TRBV19 and TRBJ1-5; possibly TRBD1 for D (6 bases). Trimming cost V 6 bases and J 2 bases, with 14 bases left between them. The CDR3 extends over 15 amino acids. Germline V gives CDR1 LNHDA, CDR2 SQIVND (reference sequence). CDR3 nucleotide sequence: TGTGCCAGTAGGATCGACAGGCGGGGCAATCAGCCCCAGCATTTT. This translates into CASRIDRRGNQPQHF.

V gene TRBV19 combines with J gene TRBJ2-7; 7 nucleotides line up with TRBD1. From germline, CDR1 is LNHDA and CDR2 SQIVND (reference sequence). J lost 0 bases, V lost 4 bases, and 9 bases had no gene match. The CDR3 length is 16 residues. CDR3 bases: TGTGCCAGTAGTACCCCACGGACAGGTGGCTCCTACGAGCAGTACTTC. It specifies CASSTPRTGGSYEQYF. Together with reference TRBV19 and TRBJ2-7, the CDR3 gives the full variable domain: DGGITQSPKYLFRKEGQNVTLSCEQNLNHDAMYWYRQDPGQGLRLIYYSQIVNDFQKGDIAEGYSVSREKKESFPLTVTSAQKNPTAFYLCASSTPRTGGSYEQYFGPGTRLTVT.

The chain links TRBV19 to TRBJ2-5; D perhaps matches TRBD2 (6 bases). CDR3 length: 14 residues. Germline V gene lookup returns CDR1 LNHDA and CDR2 SQIVND (reference sequence). V lost 4 bases, J lost 0 bases, and 9 bases lay in between. The chain's CDR3 is CASSSGAYQETQYF. For the CDR3, the DNA is TGTGCCAGTAGTAGCGGGGCGTACCAAGAGACCCAGTACTTC.

This clone was recorded once. The V gene is TRBV30, the J gene TRBJ2-1, with 12 bases matching TRBD2. The germline CDR1 and CDR2 sequences are GTSNPN and SVGIG (reference sequence). V lost 8 bases, J lost 7 bases, and 6 bases stayed unmatched. This CDR3 is built from 13 residues. The CDR3 loop is CAVTSGSSNEQFF. The CDR3 DNA is TGTGCCGTGACTAGCGGGAGCTCAAATGAGCAGTTCTTC.

The J gene is TRBJ1-6, the V gene TRBV7-2, with D possibly being TRBD1 (6 bases). Germline loops: CDR1 SGHTA, CDR2 FQGNSA. The CDR3 is 17 residues long. Trimming pared 5 bases from V and 6 bases from J, leaving 20 bases between. CDR3 bases: TGTGCCAGCAGCGGGGGGGCCGGGTCGGGGGCTAATTCACCCCTCCACTTT. Amino acid sequence: CASSGGAGSGANSPLHF.

V gene TRBV5-1 combines with J gene TRBJ1-4, with a tentative D call TRBD1 (5 bases). The germline V gene has CDR1 SGHRS and CDR2 YFSETQ. The CDR3 runs 16 residues. The V gene lost 1 base and the J gene lost 1 base, with 11 bases spanning the gap. The CDR3 spells CASSLSGGITNEKLFF. The CDR3 DNA reads TGCGCCAGCAGCTTGAGCGGGGGGATAACTAATGAAAAACTGTTTTTT.

The chain carries TRBV6-4 and TRBJ2-3; TRBD2 matches at 7 bases. CDR3 length: 15 amino acids. Germline V gene lookup returns CDR1 MRHNA and CDR2 SNTAGT. With V trimmed by 0 bases and J by 0 bases, 0 bases remained unmatched. CDR3 residues: CASSDSAGSTDTQYF. In DNA, the CDR3 is TGTGCCAGCAGTGACTCAGCGGGGAGCACAGATACGCAGTATTTT.

This chain joins TRBV5-1 and TRBJ2-5, with 13 bases matching TRBD2. The CDR3 runs 17 residues. V lost 3 bases and J lost 4; bases outside the gene matches: 9. Germline lookup yields CDR1 SGHRS and CDR2 YFSETQ. The CDR3 loop reads CASSWTGTSGKGETQYF. CDR3 in DNA: TGCGCCAGCAGCTGGACCGGGACTAGCGGGAAGGGAGAGACCCAGTACTTC.

This chain joins TRBV30 and TRBJ1-1, with no clear D. The CDR3 runs to 13 residues. CDR1 GTSNPN and CDR2 SVGIG come from the germline V gene (reference sequence). V was pared by 6 bases and J by 3 bases, with 14 bases between. The CDR3 protein is CACQRPGYTEAFF. Written as DNA, the CDR3 is TGTGCCTGCCAACGCCCCGGGTACACTGAAGCTTTCTTT.